The clone carrying this T cell receptor (beta chain) was seen more than once but under ten times. Its target is not known. Preparation of the TCRbeta library was carried out with unique molecular identifiers. TCRdb recomputed calls from the PCR reads with MiXCR, one row per CDR3 protein. Among 700,000 to 950,000 distinct CDR3 sequences listed, approximately 15% were seen once. The entry originates in a study of T-cell reconstitution after alpha-beta-depleted transplantation in children. Study-level points and caveats: Several hundred graft clones that had expanded were reportedly the source of alpha-beta T cells about two months after transplant.

Germline loops: CDR1 DFQATT, CDR2 SNEGSKA (reference sequence). With 0 bases removed from V and 2 bases from J, the gap between germline ends came to 10 bases. The CDR3 is 15 residues long. The specimen was PBMCs, mostly from graft donor cells, collected 360 days after TCRalphabeta/CD19-depleted stem cell transplant. The receptor's source is a male patient aged 10 to 17 who had a stem cell transplant for acute lymphoblastic leukemia, so the T cells may come from the graft donor. The chain combines TRBV20-1 with TRBJ2-2; D is possibly TRBD2 (5 bases). As DNA, the CDR3 is TGCAGTGCTAGAGAACAGCGGTTAAACACCGGGGAGCTGTTTTTT. Translating gives CSAREQRLNTGELFF.